What follows is one T cell receptor (beta chain) and its context. The antigen is undetermined. These data come from a study of PD-1 blockade in classical Hodgkin lymphoma. The wider study: Patients were administered nivolumab (3 mg/kg intravenously) every 2 weeks. Regarding the study as a whole: When set against healthy donors, newly diagnosed patients were reported to show lower baseline TCR diversity.

Time point here: cycle 4 day 1 (C4D1), after more than five weeks of nivolumab. There was relapse after autologous stem cell transplantation in every patient, and there was variation in brentuximab vedotin exposure. The data were produced by immunoSEQ multiplex PCR, yet TCRdb's version contains in-frame clones alone and is incomplete. The sample holds about 21,000 clones, about 70% seen once. This clonotype originated in a human donor with classical Hodgkin lymphoma. The sequenced sample was peripheral blood mononuclear cells (PBMCs), obtained before the fourth cycle of nivolumab.

The CDR3 loop reads CATSRAFPGDNTGELFF. In nucleotides, the CDR3 is TGTGCCACCAGCAGAGCGTTTCCAGGGGACAACACCGGGGAGCTGTTTTTT. The chain joins TRBV15 to TRBJ2-2, with D perhaps TRBD1 (6 bases). The V end was cut by 1 base, the J end by 2 bases, with 14 bases between. Germline lookup yields CDR1 LNHNV and CDR2 YYDKDF (reference sequence). The CDR3 spans 17 residues.